This TCR beta chain was obtained from a study of read filtering for tumor transcriptome and immune sequencing. This clonotype was observed a few times. A much larger clone sits a single nucleotide away, making a read error possible. Molecular barcoded adaptors covering alpha/delta and beta/gamma chains were used on 400 to 450 ng RNA. MiXCR, applied by TCRdb to the reads, yields one record per CDR3 protein. The repertoire has tens of thousands of distinct CDR3 sequences, roughly 19% of them found once; the top ten carry approximately 15%. Germline CDR1 is SGHTA and CDR2 is FQGNSA. The CDR3 has 13 amino acids. Trimming left V 8 bases short and J 5 bases short, with 15 bases between.

The sequence was obtained from a donor aged 40 or older with multiple myeloma. The sequencing sample was made of a population of CD138-negative cells sorted from bone marrow. The chain joins TRBV7-2 to TRBJ1-1; D ambiguous. CDR3 protein: CASRSRPNTEAFF. CDR3 DNA sequence: TGTGCCAGCCGCTCCAGACCTAATACTGAAGCTTTCTTT.